This T cell receptor (beta chain) originates from a study of blood T cell repertoires in COVID-19. Across the whole study: Sample material is recorded as cDNA or gDNA derived from T cells, B-cell-depleted T cells, or PBMCs.

Profiled with immunoSEQ multiplex PCR; TCRdb holds only in-frame clones, not every one. The repertoire holds around 200,000 clones, with 65% to 90% as singletons. Germline-derived CDR1 and CDR2 are SGDLS and YYNGEE. This CDR3 contains 15 residues. V lost 3 bases to trimming and J lost 9 bases, with 19 bases between them. The sample taken for sequencing was peripheral blood. The receptor comes from a man aged 50-60 years with acute or convalescent COVID-19. The chain employs TRBV9 and TRBJ2-1; TRBD2 is a possible D gene (6 bases). CDR3 in DNA: TGTGCCAGCAGCGGCGGGACTGGCGGATTGGGTGAGCAGTTCTTC. Translated, it gives CASSGGTGGLGEQFF.